Given below is one TCR beta chain in context. Its antigen is unidentified. These data are taken from a study of STAT5B mutations in CD4+ large granular lymphocyte leukemia. Whole-study results and caveats: 8/27 top patient clones versus 2/35 control clones were TRBV06-family.

In the original analysis: The detection floor for productive clonotype frequency was 2.59 x 10-5. The protocol was immunoSEQ multiplex PCR, while the TCRdb copy is restricted to in-frame clones and leaves out a portion. V and J calls and clone size are those listed in that table; D and trimming were worked out from the DNA. This table has 25,000 to 30,000 clones, approximately 75% appearing once. CDR1 is SGHTA, CDR2 FQGNSA, per germline. V lost 5 bases and J 4 bases, leaving 6 bases between the germline ends. This CDR3 is 13 amino acids long. The V and J genes are TRBV7-2 and TRBJ2-6; D uncertain. The specimen was CD4+ T cells from blood buffy coats. The TCR originated in a human donor in good health. The CDR3 DNA is TGTGCCAGCAGCCGCTGGGGGGCCAACGTCCTGACTTTC. It is translated as CASSRWGANVLTF.